The clone carrying this T cell receptor beta chain was counted a single time. Its antigen is not known. Sequenced by immunoSEQ multiplex PCR; TCRdb stores in-frame clones only, minus some. The sample lists tens of thousands of clones, 90% to 97% seen once, with roughly 0.32% in the top ten. Blood CD4+ CD25-low CD127-high conventional T cells supplied the genomic DNA template. Germline assignment: CDR1 SGHVS and CDR2 FQNEAQ. Trimming left V 5 bases short and J 7 bases short, with 11 bases between. The CDR3 has 12 residues. The data were taken from a study of regulatory and conventional T cells in RAG deficiency. Findings and limits, study-wide: Compared with controls, unique Treg TCR beta sequences dropped around 110-fold in Omenn syndrome and CID/AS. RAG-deficient patients showed markedly lower Shannon entropy and higher Simpson indices than control T-cell subsets. Shorter CDR3s in all patient subsets; >90% Treg-Tconv overlap in Omenn.

These data were also reused for a study on regulatory T cells. That paper notes: Primers: 52 TRBV forward and 13 TRBJ reverse.

The TCR sequence derives from a human donor in good health. Material for sequencing was CD25- CD4+ T cells sorted from blood. The chain recombines TRBV7-8 with TRBJ1-2; tentative D call: TRBD1 (5 bases). The CDR3 nucleotides read TGTGCCAGCAGCCAACGGACACTTGGCTACACCTTC. Translating gives CASSQRTLGYTF.